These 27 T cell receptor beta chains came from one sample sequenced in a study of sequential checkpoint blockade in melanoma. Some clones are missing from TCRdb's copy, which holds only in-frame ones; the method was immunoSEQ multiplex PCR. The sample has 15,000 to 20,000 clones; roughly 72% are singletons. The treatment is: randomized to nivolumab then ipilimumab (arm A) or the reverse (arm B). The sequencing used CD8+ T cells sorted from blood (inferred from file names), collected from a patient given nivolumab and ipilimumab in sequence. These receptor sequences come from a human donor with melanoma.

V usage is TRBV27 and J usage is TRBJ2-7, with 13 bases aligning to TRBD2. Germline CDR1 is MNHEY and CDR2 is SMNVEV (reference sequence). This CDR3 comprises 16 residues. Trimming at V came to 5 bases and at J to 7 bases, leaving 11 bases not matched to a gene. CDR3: CASSLHPGLAGYEQYF. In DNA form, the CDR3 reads TGTGCCAGCAGTCTACACCCGGGACTAGCGGGATATGAGCAGTACTTC.

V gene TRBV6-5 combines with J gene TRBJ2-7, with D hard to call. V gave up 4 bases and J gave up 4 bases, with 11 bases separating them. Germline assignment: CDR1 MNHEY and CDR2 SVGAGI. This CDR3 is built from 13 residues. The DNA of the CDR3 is TGTGCCAGCAGTTTACTTCGTGGTTACGAGCAGTACTTC. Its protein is CASSLLRGYEQYF.

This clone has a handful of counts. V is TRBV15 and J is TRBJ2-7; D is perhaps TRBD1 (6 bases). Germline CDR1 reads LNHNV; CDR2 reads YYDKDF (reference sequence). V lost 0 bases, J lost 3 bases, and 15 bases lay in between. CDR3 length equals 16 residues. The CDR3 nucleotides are TGTGCCACCAGCAGAGATAGAGGGACAAGGGACTACGAGCAGTACTTC. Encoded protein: CATSRDRGTRDYEQYF.

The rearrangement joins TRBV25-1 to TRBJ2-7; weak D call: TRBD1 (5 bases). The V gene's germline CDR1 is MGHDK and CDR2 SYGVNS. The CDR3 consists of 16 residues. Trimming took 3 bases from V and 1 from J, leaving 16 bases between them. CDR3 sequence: CASSEIPGWSSYEQYF. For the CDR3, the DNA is TGTGCCAGCAGTGAGATCCCAGGGTGGTCTTCCTACGAGCAGTACTTC.

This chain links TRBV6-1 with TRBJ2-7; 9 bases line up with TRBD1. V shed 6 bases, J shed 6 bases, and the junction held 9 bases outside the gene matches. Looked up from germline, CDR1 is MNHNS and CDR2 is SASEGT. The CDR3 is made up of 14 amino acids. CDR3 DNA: TGTGCCAGCAGAACCGGGACAGGGTTTAGCGAGCAGTACTTC. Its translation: CASRTGTGFSEQYF.

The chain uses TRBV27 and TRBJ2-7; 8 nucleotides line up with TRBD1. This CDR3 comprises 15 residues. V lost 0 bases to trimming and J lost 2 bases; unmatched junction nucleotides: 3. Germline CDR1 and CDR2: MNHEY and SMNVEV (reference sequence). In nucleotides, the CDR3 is TGTGCCAGCAGTTTATCCTCGGGACAGGCCTACGAGCAGTACTTC. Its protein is CASSLSSGQAYEQYF.

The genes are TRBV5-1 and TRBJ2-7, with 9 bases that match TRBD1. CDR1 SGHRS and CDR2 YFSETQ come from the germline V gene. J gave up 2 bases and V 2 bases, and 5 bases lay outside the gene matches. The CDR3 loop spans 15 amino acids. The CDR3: CASSLGDREAYEQYF. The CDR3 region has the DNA TGCGCCAGCAGCTTAGGGGACAGGGAGGCCTACGAGCAGTACTTC.

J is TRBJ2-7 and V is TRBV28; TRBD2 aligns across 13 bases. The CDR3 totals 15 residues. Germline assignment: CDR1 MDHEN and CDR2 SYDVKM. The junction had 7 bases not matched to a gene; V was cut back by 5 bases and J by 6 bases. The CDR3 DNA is TGTGCCAGCAGTCCGCCGACTAGCGGGAGGTCCGAGCAGTACTTC. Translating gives CASSPPTSGRSEQYF. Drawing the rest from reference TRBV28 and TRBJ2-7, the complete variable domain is DVKVTQSSRYLVKRTGEKVFLECVQDMDHENMFWYRQDPGLGLRLIYFSYDVKMKEKGDIPEGYSVSREKKERFSLILESASTNQTSMYLCASSPPTSGRSEQYFGPGTRLTVT.

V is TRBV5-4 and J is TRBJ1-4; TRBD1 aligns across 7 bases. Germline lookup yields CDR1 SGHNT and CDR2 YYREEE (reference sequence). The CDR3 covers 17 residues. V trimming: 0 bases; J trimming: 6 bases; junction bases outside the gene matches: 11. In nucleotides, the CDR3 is TGTGCCAGCAGCTTGGTTGGGGGCGGGACAGCCGATGAAAAACTGTTTTTT. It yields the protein CASSLVGGGTADEKLFF.

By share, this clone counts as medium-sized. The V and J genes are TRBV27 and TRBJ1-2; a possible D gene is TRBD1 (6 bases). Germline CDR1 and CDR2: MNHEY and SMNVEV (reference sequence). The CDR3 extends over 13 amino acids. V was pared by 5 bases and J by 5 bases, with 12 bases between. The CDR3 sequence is CASSPSQGYGYTF. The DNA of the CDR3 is TGTGCCAGCAGTCCGTCACAGGGTTATGGCTACACCTTC.

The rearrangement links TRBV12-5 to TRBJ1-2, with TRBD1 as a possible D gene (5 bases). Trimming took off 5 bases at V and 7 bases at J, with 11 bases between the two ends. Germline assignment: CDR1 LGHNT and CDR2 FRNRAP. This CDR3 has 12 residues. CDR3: CASGPGWLGYTF. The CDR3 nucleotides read TGTGCTAGTGGTCCAGGGTGGCTTGGCTACACCTTC.

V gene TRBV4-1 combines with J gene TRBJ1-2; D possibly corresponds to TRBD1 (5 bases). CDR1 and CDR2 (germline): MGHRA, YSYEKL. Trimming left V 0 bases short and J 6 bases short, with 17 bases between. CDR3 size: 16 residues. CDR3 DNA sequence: TGCGCCAGCAGCCAAGATCAGCTATCCCGGGGGGATGGCTACACCTTC. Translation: CASSQDQLSRGDGYTF.

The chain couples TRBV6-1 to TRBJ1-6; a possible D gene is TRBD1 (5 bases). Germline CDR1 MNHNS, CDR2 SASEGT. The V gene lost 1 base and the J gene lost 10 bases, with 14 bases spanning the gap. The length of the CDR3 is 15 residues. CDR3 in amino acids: CASSEEGSPVSPLHF. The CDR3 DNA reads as TGTGCCAGCAGTGAAGAGGGGTCCCCCGTATCACCCCTCCACTTT.

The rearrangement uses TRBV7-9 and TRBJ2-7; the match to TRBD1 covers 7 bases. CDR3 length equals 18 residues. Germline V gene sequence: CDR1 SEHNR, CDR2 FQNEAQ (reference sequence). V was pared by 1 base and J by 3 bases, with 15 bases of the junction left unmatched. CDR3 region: CASSLGGYGTEDDYEQYF. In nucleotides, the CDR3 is TGTGCCAGCAGCTTAGGGGGTTATGGGACAGAAGATGACTACGAGCAGTACTTC.

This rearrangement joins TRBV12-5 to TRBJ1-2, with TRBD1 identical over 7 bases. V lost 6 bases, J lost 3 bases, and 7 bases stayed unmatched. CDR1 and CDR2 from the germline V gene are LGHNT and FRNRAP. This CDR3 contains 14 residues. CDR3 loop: CASGSGQGDYGYTF. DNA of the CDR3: TGTGCTAGTGGCTCCGGGCAGGGGGACTATGGCTACACCTTC. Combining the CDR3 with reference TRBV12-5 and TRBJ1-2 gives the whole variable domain DARVTQTPRHKVTEMGQEVTMRCQPILGHNTVFWYRQTMMQGLELLAYFRNRAPLDDSGMPKDRFSAEMPDATLATLKIQPSEPRDSAVYFCASGSGQGDYGYTFGSGTRLTVV.

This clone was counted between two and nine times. CDR3 nucleotide sequence: TGTGCCAGCGGGGGCTCTGGGGACACCATATATTTT. Translated, it gives CASGGSGDTIYF. The chain couples TRBV5-4 to TRBJ1-3, with D possibly matching TRBD1 (6 bases). The CDR3 spans 12 residues. The ends were cut back, 7 bases at V and 8 bases at J, with 13 bases in the middle. The germline CDR1 and CDR2 sequences are SGHNT and YYREEE (reference sequence). Variable domain in full (rest from reference TRBV5-4 and TRBJ1-3): ETGVTQSPTHLIKTRGQQVTLRCSSQSGHNTVSWYQQALGQGPQFIFQYYREEENGRGNFPPRFSGLQFPNYSSELNVNALELDDSALYLCASGGSGDTIYFGEGSWLTVV.

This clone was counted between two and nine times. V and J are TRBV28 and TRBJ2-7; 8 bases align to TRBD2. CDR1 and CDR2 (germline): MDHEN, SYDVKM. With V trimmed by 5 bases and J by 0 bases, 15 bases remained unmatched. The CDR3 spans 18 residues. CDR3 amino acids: CASSPTRSSSGFSYEQYF. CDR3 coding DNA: TGTGCCAGCAGTCCAACCAGGAGTTCTAGCGGGTTCTCCTACGAGCAGTACTTC.

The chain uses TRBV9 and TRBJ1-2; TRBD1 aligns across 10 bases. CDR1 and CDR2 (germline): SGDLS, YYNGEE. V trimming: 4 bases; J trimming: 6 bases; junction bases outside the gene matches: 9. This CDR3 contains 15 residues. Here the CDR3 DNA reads TGTGCCAGCAGCACTACGAGGACAGGGGGAGATGGCTACACCTTC. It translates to CASSTTRTGGDGYTF.

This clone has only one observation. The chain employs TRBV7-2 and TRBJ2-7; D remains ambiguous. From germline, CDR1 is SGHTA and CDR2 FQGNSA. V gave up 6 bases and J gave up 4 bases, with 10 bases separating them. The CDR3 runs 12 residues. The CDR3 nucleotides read TGTGCCAGCAGTGAGCCGGGTTACGAGCAGTACTTC. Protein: CASSEPGYEQYF.

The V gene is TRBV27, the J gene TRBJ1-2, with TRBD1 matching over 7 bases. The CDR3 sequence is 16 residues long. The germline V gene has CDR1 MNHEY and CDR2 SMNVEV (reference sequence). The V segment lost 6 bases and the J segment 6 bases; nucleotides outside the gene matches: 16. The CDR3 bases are TGTGCCAGCAGCCCCATGTATAGGTCACAGGGGCATGGCTACACCTTC. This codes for CASSPMYRSQGHGYTF.

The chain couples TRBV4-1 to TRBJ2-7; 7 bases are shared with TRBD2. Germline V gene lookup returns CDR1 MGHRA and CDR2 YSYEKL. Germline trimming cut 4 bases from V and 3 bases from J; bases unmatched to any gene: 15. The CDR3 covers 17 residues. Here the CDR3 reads CASSPALAGVFLYEQYF. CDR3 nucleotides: TGCGCCAGCAGCCCCGCACTGGCGGGAGTATTCCTCTACGAGCAGTACTTC.

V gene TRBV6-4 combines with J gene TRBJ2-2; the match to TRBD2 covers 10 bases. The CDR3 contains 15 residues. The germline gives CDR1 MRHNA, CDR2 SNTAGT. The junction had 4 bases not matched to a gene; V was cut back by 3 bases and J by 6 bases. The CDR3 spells CASSEEAGGPGELFF. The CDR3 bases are TGTGCCAGCAGTGAAGAAGCGGGAGGGCCCGGGGAGCTGTTTTTT.

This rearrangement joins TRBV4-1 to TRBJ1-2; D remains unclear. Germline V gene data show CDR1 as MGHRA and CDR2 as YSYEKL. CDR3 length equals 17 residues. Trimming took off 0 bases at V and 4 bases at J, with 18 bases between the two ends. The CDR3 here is CASSQDQGTLGVYGYTF. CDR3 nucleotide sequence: TGCGCCAGCAGCCAAGATCAAGGAACCCTAGGCGTCTATGGCTACACCTTC.

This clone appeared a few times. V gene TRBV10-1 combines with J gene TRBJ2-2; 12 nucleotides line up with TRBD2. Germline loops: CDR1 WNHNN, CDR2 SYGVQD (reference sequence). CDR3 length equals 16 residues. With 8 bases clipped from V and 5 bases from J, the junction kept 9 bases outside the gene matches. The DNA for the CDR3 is TGCGCCAGCGGTCATACCGGGACTAGCGGGACCGGGGAGCTGTTTTTT. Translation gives CASGHTGTSGTGELFF.

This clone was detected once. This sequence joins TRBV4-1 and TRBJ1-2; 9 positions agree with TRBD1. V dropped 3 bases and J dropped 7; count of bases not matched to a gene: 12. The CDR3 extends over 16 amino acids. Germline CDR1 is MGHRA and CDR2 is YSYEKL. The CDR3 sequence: CASSQVWETGGIGYTF. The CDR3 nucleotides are TGCGCCAGCAGCCAGGTCTGGGAGACAGGGGGAATTGGCTACACCTTC.

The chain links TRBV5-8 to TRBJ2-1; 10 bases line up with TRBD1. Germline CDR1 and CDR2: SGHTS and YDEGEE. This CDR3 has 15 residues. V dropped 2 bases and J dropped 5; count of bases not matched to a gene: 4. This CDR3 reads CASSFGTGEDNEQFF. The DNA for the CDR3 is TGTGCCAGCAGCTTCGGGACAGGGGAGGACAATGAGCAGTTCTTC.

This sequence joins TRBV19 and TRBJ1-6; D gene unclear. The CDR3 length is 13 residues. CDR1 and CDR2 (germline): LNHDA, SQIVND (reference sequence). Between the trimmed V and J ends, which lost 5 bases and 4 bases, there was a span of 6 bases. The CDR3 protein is CASSVQYNSPLHF. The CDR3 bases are TGTGCCAGTAGTGTACAGTATAATTCACCCCTCCACTTT.